This TCR beta chain was found in a study of memory CD4+ T cells and cytomegalovirus serostatus. Study overall: Of the healthy Belgian adults, 9 were CMV seropositive and 20 to 30 seronegative. Study outcomes and limitations: The CMV-associated TCR signature appears largely within the CD4+ memory repertoire. Each of approximately 69 CMV-associated TCRbeta sequences occurred in one to five individuals.

Profiled with immunoSEQ multiplex PCR; TCRdb holds only in-frame clones, not every one. The sample shows approximately 49,000 clones, under 80% of them seen only once. The sort gate was single viable CD3+CD4+CD8-CD45RO+ cells for memory CD4+ T cells. A word on this clone: Antigen: not known.

The germline V gene has CDR1 LNHDA and CDR2 SQIVND (reference sequence). V was pared by 1 base and J by 6 bases, with 4 bases between. This CDR3 is built from 11 residues. The material sequenced was memory CD4+ T cells from blood. V and J are TRBV19 and TRBJ2-7, with D unresolved. This receptor was taken from an adult in good health and CMV-seronegative. In nucleotides, the CDR3 is TGTGCCAGTAGTATAGGGGGCGAGCAGTACTTC. This sequence encodes CASSIGGEQYF.